This TCR beta chain was obtained from a study of cytomegalovirus exposure and HLA in healthy donors. Study-wide context: Drawn from HLA-typed donors, 65 million to 100 million unique TCRs were held in an early data release. Whole-study results and caveats: Reportedly, cytomegalovirus status was diagnosed with high sensitivity and specificity.

The V gene lost 1 base and the J gene lost 9 bases, with 20 bases spanning the gap. This CDR3 has 16 amino acids. Per the germline V gene, CDR1 is LGHNA and CDR2 is YNFKEQ. Concerning this clone: The antigen is not known.

PCR amplification relied on 60 Vbeta primers (plus 13 Jbeta primers). TCRdb keeps only in-frame clones here, not all; method: immunoSEQ multiplex PCR. The sample carries about 100,000 clones, about four fifths recorded once. The chain links TRBV4-2 to TRBJ2-3; D is possibly TRBD2 (7 bases). The clonotype comes from a female donor in good health and CMV-seropositive. The sequenced sample was PBMCs. The CDR3 DNA is TGTGCCAGCAGCCAAGGGGGGGGCTTGACCCCCATCACGCAGTATTTT. Translated, it gives CASSQGGGLTPITQYF.